This T cell receptor beta chain was documented in a study of blood T cell repertoires in COVID-19. Study context: Samples taken during acute and convalescent COVID-19 were collected in the United States, Italy and Spain. T cells, B-cell-depleted T cells, or PBMCs supplied cDNA or gDNA.

The germline CDR1 and CDR2 sequences are MGHRA and YSYEKL. The CDR3 consists of 14 residues. The ends were cut back, 1 base at V and 8 bases at J, with 14 bases in the middle. Per the authors' pipeline: Counts of nucleated cells, estimated from reference gene primer amplification, were obtained. Sequencing used immunoSEQ multiplex PCR; TCRdb keeps in-frame clones, though not all of them. V and J calls and clone size are given by that table; D and trimming were obtained from the DNA. The sample records 120,000 to 150,000 clones, approximately 80% being singletons. J is TRBJ1-2 and V is TRBV4-1; D gene ambiguous. The receptor was isolated from a woman in her forties with active or convalescent COVID-19. Sequenced material: peripheral blood. The CDR3 nucleotides read TGCGCCAGCAGCCAAGTCCGGCCGGGAGACGGCTACACCTTC. Translated: CASSQVRPGDGYTF.